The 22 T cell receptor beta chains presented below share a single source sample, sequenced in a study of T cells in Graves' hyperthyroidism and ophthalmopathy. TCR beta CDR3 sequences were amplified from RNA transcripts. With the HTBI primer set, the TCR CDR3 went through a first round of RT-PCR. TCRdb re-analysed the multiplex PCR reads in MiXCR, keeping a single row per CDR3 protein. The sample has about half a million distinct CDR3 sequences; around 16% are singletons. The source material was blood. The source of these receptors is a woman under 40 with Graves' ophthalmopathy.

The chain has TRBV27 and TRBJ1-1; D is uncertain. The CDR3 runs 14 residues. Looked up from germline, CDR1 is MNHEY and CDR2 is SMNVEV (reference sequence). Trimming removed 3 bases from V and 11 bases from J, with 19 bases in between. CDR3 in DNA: TGTGCCAGCAGTTTTCTACTGGACTCCTCTTTGGCTTTCTTT. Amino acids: CASSFLLDSSLAFF.

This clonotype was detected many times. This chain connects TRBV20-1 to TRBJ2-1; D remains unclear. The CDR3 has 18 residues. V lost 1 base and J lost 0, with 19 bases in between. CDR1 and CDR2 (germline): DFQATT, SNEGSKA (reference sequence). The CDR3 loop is CSARAPQPIPSSYNEQFF. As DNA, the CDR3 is TGCAGTGCTAGAGCCCCCCAACCGATTCCAAGCTCCTACAATGAGCAGTTCTTC.

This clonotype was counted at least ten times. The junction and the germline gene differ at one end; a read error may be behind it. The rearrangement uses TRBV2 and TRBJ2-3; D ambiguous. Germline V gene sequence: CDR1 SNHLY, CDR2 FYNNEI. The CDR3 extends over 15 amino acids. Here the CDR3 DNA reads TGTGCCAGCAGGGAAGACTGGAGAGAAGCAGATACGCAGTATTTT. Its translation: CASREDWREADTQYF.

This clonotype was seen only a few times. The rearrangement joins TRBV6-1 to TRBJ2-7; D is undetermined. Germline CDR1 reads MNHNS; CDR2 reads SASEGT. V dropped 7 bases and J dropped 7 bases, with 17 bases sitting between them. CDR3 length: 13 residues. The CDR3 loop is CASIQSRVGEQYF. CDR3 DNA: TGTGCCAGCATTCAAAGTCGGGTTGGGGAGCAGTACTTC.

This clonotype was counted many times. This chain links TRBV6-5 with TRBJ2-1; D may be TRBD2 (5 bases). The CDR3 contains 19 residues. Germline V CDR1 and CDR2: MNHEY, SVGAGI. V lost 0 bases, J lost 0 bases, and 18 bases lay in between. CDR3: CASSYSTRAGISSYNEQFF. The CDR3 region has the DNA TGTGCCAGCAGTTACTCGACGCGGGCCGGAATTAGCTCCTACAATGAGCAGTTCTTC.

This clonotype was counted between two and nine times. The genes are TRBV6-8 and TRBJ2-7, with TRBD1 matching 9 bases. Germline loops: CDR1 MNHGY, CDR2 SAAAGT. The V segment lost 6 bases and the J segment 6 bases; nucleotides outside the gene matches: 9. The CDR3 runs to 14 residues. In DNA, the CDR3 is TGTGCCAGCAGAGATTGGGGACAGGGCGGCGAGCAGTACTTC. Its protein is CASRDWGQGGEQYF.

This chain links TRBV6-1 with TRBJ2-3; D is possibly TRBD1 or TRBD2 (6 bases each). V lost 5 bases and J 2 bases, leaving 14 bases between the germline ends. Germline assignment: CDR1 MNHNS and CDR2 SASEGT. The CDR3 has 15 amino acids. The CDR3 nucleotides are TGTGCCAGCAGTTTTCCCCGGGGGCACACAGATACGCAGTATTTT. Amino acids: CASSFPRGHTDTQYF.

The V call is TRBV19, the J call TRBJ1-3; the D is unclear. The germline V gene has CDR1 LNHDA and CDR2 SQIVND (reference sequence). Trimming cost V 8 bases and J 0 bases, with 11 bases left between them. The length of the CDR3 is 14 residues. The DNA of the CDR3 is TGTGCCAGTCAGGACGCCAGCTCTGGAAACACCATATATTTT. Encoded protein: CASQDASSGNTIYF.

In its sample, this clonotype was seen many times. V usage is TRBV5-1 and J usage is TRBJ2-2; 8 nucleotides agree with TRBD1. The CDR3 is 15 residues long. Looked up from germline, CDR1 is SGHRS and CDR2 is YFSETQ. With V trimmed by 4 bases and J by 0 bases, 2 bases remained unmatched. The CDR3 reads CASSRDRTNTGELFF. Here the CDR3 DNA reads TGCGCCAGCAGCCGGGACAGGACGAACACCGGGGAGCTGTTTTTT. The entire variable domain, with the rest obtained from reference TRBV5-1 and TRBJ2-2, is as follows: KAGVTQTPRYLIKTRGQQVTLSCSPISGHRSVSWYQQTPGQGLQFLFEYFSETQRNKGNFPGRFSGRQFSNSRSEMNVSTLELGDSALYLCASSRDRTNTGELFFGEGSRLTVL.

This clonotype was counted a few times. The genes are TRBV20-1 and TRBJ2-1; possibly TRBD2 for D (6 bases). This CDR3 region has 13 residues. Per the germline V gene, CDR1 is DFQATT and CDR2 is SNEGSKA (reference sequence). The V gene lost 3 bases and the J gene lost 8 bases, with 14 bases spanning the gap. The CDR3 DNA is TGCAGTGCTAGGATAGGAGGGGCGGATGAGCAGTTCTTC. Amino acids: CSARIGGADEQFF.

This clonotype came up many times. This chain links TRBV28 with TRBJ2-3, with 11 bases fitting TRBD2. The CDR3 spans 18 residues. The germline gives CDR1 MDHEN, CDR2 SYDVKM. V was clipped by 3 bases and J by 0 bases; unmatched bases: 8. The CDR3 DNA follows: TGTGCCAGCAGTTTGGCCCCGGGACTAGCGGACAGCACAGATACGCAGTATTTT. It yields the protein CASSLAPGLADSTDTQYF.

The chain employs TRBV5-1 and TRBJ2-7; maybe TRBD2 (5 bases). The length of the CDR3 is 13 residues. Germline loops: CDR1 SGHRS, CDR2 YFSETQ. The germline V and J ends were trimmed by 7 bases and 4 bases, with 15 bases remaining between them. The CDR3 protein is CASRVGREYEQYF. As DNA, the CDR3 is TGCGCCAGCCGGGTTGGGAGAGAGTACGAGCAGTACTTC.

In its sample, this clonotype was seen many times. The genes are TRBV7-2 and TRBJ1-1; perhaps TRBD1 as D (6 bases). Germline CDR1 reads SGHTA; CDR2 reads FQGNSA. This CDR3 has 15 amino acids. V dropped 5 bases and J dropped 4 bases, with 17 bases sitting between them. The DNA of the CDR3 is TGTGCCAGCAGCCTCCACAGGGTAAGGAGCACTGAAGCTTTCTTT. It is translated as CASSLHRVRSTEAFF. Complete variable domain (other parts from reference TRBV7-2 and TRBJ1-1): GAGVSQSPSNKVTEKGKDVELRCDPISGHTALYWYRQSLGQGLEFLIYFQGNSAPDKSGLPSDRFSAERTGGSVSTLTIQRTQQEDSAVYLCASSLHRVRSTEAFFGQGTRLTVV.

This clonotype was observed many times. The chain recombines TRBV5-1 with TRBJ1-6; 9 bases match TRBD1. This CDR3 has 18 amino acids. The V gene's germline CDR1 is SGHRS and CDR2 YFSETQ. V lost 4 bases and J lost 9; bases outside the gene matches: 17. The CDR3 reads CASSPLPPTGGFISPLHF. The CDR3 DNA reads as TGCGCCAGCAGCCCTCTTCCGCCGACAGGGGGATTTATTTCACCCCTCCACTTT.

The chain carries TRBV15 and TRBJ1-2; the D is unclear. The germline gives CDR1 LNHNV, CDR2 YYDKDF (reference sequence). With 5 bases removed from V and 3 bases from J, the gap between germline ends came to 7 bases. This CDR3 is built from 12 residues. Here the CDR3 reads CATSEGDYGYTF. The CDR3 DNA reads TGTGCCACCAGCGAAGGAGACTATGGCTACACCTTC.

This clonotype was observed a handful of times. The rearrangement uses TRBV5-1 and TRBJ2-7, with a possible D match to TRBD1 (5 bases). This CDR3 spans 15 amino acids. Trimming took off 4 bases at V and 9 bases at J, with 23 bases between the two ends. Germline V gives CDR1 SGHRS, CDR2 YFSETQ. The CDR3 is CASSEGGSQGIPQYF. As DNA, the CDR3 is TGCGCCAGCAGCGAAGGTGGTTCGCAGGGAATTCCGCAGTACTTC.

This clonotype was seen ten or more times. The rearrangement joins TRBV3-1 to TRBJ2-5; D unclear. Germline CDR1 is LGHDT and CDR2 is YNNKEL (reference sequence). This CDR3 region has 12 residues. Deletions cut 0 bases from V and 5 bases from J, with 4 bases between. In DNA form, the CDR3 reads TGTGCCAGCAGCCAAGACCGGGAGACCCAGTACTTC. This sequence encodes CASSQDRETQYF.

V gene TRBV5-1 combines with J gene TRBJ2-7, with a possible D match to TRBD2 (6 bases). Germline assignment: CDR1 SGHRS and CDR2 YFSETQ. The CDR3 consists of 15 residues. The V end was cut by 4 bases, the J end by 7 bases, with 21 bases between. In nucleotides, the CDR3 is TGCGCCAGCAGCCAAGACCGGGCGGGATTAGGTGAGCAGTACTTC. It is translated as CASSQDRAGLGEQYF.

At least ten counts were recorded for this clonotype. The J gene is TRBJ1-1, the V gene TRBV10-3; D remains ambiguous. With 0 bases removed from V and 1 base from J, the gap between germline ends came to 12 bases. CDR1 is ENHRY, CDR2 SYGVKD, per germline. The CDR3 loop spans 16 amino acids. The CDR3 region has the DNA TGTGCCATCAGTGAGTCCCGCCTTTATAAGAACACTGAAGCTTTCTTT. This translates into CAISESRLYKNTEAFF.

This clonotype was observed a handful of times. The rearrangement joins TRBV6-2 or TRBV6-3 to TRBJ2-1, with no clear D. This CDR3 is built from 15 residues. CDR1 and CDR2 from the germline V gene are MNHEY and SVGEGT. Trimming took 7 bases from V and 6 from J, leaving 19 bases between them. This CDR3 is CASTGDGYSPNEQFF. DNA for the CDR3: TGTGCCAGCACCGGAGACGGTTATTCCCCCAATGAGCAGTTCTTC.

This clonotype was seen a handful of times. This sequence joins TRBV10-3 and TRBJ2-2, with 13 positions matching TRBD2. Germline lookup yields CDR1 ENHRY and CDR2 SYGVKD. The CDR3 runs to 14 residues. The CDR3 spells CATSGRSDTGELFF. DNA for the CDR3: TGTGCGACTAGCGGGAGGTCGGACACCGGGGAGCTGTTTTTT.

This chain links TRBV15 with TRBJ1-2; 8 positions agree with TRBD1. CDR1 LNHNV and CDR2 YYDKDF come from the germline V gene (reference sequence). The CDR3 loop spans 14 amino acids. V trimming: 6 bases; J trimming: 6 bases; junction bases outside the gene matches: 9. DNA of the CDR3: TGTGCCACCAGAGAACAGGGGGTCCTCGATGGCTACACCTTC. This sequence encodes CATREQGVLDGYTF.